This T cell receptor (beta chain) was recovered during a study of T cell clones after liver transplantation (dated 2019 in TCRdb). Some background on the complete study: The samples were obtained from ITN030ST, a randomized trial that attempted immunosuppression withdrawal within 2 years after liver transplantation. Donor-reactive T cell clones were identified by TCRbeta sequencing after a pre-transplant mixed lymphocyte reaction and then tracked in post-transplant blood. Third party-reactive TCRbeta sequences were also identified from pre-transplant MLRs to serve as an antigen-independent comparator for donor-reactive sequences. Three of the eight recipients were HCV-positive; the others were transplanted for non-autoimmune, non-viral indications. Until randomization at 12-24 months post-transplant, subjects were given standard immunosuppression, with no induction therapy. Tolerance meant complete immunosuppression withdrawal for at least one year without liver enzymes rising beyond twice the upper limit of normal. Blood samples were collected pre-transplant, pre-randomization before withdrawal, and post-randomization after either complete withdrawal or failed withdrawal. Of the 8 liver transplant recipients making up the studied cohort, 3 were classified as tolerant and 5 as non-tolerant.

The germline V gene sets CDR1 to SGHTA and CDR2 to FQGNSA. Here V drops 4 bases and J drops 0 bases, and the junction holds 6 bases not matched to any gene. From its cysteine to its phenylalanine, the CDR3 spans 15 amino acids. Only CDR3 DNA is held: 45 bases, read in frame from base 1. Frozen genomic DNA underwent high-throughput TCRbeta CDR3 sequencing by immunoSEQ, including PCR amplification, mapping, bias correction and internal controls. The study's processing was this. Only productive rearrangements were retained, and each unique TCRbeta sequence was defined by its CDR3 nucleotide sequence together with its V and J gene. Donor-reactive sequences required at least 5-fold expansion in CFSE-low cells versus unstimulated pre-transplant cells and at least 0.01% frequency. Per-subject minimum frequency thresholds, based on the lowest-template unstimulated sample, ensured at least 90% detection power. Jensen-Shannon divergence between the top 1000 TCRbeta sequences post- versus pre-transplant served as the measure of repertoire turnover. Changes in detection of donor-reactive sequences were assessed with two-sided Fisher's exact tests. This immuneACCESS table, as held by TCRdb, lists in-frame sequences with V and J called but not all clones. Of the missing ones, under half trace to an unresolved V gene in checked studies; the others have no known cause. V and J calls and clone size are given by that table; D and trimming were obtained from the DNA. A total of under 55,000 clones appear in this sample, approximately 86% of them only once. The ten largest account for roughly 2.5% of the sample.

Broad study findings and their caveats: In a couple of subjects, low numbers of available donor cells limited the measurable donor-reactive repertoire. Without allograft tissue specimens, donor-reactive T cells may have migrated into the graft rather than being deleted. Conclusions were preliminary, limited by small, heterogeneous patient numbers and non-standardized post-transplant time points. When repertoire turnover was accounted for, significantly reduced detection of donor-reactive sequences was found in 7 of 8 subjects for CD4 and in 8 of 8 subjects for CD8. Circulating donor-reactive CD4 TCRbeta sequences fell significantly post-transplant in most of the 8 subjects, irrespective of tolerance or HCV status. Donor-reactive sequences declined more than third party-reactive ones, suggesting partial antigen-specific deletion unrelated to withdrawal success.

Unstimulated PBMCs, after thawing, were stained for CD3, CD4 and CD8 and then FACS-sorted into CD3+CD4+ and CD3+CD8+ populations. All 8 studied subjects were randomized to withdrawal of immunosuppression. The Qiagen DNeasy Blood and Tissue Kit was used for genomic DNA isolation. Concerning this clone itself: This clone's antigen is unknown. Qualities for individual bases were not recorded, and no much larger clone is one base off.

The receptor was isolated from a human patient who received a liver transplant. After a transplant, some T cells may be of graft donor origin. The chain employs TRBV7-2 and TRBJ2-7, with TRBD2 identical over 7 junction bases. The sequencing used CD4+ T cells from blood, collected 24 months after liver transplant. CDR3 protein: CASSSSGGASYEQYF. The nucleotides read TGTGCCAGCAGCTCCTCGGGGGGAGCCTCCTACGAGCAGTACTTC.